What follows is one T cell receptor (beta chain) and its context. Using immunoSEQ multiplex PCR, the repertoire was profiled, and TCRdb retains in-frame clones only, with some absent. This sample has more than 30,000 clones, with about 89% found just once. This specimen belongs to a study of PD-L1 blockade in urothelial cancer. In the study overall: In the patient group, about 90% of the roughly 29 were males with bladder-origin urothelial cancer. Blood underwent analysis 3 weeks (second dose) and 6 weeks after treatment began. Specimens of blood held a median count of approximately 150,000 T cells.

This CDR3 comprises 13 residues. The ends lost 7 bases at V and 6 bases at J; junction bases unmatched: 5. From germline, CDR1 is SGHTA and CDR2 FQGNSA. The chain combines TRBV7-2 with TRBJ2-3; 9 nucleotides match TRBD1. Material: PBMCs, obtained around atezolizumab (anti-PD-L1) treatment. This receptor was identified in a man between 60 and 70 years old with urothelial cancer. The CDR3 nucleotides are TGTGCCAGCAACACAGGGGGCTGGGATACGCAGTATTTT. Its translation: CASNTGGWDTQYF.